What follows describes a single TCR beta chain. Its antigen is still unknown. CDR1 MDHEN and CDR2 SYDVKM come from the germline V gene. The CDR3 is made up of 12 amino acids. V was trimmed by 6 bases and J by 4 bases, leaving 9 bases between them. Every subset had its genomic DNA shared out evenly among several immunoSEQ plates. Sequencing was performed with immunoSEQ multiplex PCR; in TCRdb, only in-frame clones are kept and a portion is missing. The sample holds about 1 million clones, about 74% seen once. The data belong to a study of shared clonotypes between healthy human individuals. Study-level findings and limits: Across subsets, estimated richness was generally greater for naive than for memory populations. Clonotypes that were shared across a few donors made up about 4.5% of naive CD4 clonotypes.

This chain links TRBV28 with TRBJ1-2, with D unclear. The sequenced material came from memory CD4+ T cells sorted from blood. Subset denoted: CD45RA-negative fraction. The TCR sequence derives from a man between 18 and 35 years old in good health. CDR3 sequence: CASSPGPYGYTF. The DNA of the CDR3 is TGTGCCAGCAGCCCTGGACCCTATGGCTACACCTTC.